This T cell receptor (beta chain) was sequenced during a study of CD8+ T cells in alopecia areata. V was clipped by 5 bases and J by 2 bases, with 13 bases between them. CDR1 SGHTA and CDR2 FQGNSA come from the germline V gene. The CDR3 covers 14 residues. Points from the study as a whole: Patients shared TCRs less clearly than mice did, possibly for HLA-related reasons. Normal scalp showed lower clonality than lesional scalp, especially alopecia totalis/universalis.

The table lists this clone with a count of one. Its matching antigen is unknown. The sequencing template was cDNA reverse transcribed from extracted RNA. This table comes from immunoSEQ multiplex PCR, and its TCRdb copy is limited to in-frame clones, with some not included. The table includes fewer than 110,000 clones, around 59% detected once. Investigators sorted PBMCs to obtain both CD4+ and CD8+ T cells. The receptor's source is a human donor in good health. The sequenced material came from CD4+ T cells sorted from blood. The chain employs TRBV7-2 and TRBJ2-7, with D perhaps TRBD2 (5 bases). CDR3 DNA sequence: TGTGCCAGCAGCACTAGATTGCTGGCCTACGAGCAGTACTTC. It encodes CASSTRLLAYEQYF. The variable domain in full, with the rest retrieved from reference TRBV7-2 and TRBJ2-7, is GAGVSQSPSNKVTEKGKDVELRCDPISGHTALYWYRQSLGQGLEFLIYFQGNSAPDKSGLPSDRFSAERTGGSVSTLTIQRTQQEDSAVYLCASSTRLLAYEQYFGPGTRLTVT.